Listed below are T cell receptor beta chains from one sample, sequenced in a study of vaccination and CD4 T cells after COVID-19. No antigen has been assigned to these receptors. TCRdb itself ran the PCR reads through MiXCR, one entry per CDR3 protein. Of 11,000 to 15,000 distinct CDR3 sequences listed, roughly 30% were seen once; the top ten hold approximately 8%. The sample was CD4+ T cells from blood, cultured in vitro. All receptors come from a human donor who had recovered from COVID-19. The CDR3 runs from the conserved cysteine through the conserved F or W. Each record gives: D gene, V gene, J gene, clone size, CDR3 protein, CDR3 DNA. The D gene is left open where the match is weak. Clone size is shown for a subset of rows, as once, few, many or a class of expanded clone.

D gene: .; V gene: TRBV12-3/TRBV12-4; J gene: TRBJ1-5; clone size: .; CDR3 protein: CASSWGGGNQPQHF; CDR3 DNA: TGTGCCAGCAGTTGGGGAGGGGGCAATCAGCCCCAGCATTTT
D gene: TRBD1; V gene: TRBV20-1; J gene: TRBJ1-4; clone size: .; CDR3 protein: CSARERGPDEKLFF; CDR3 DNA: TGCAGTGCTAGAGAAAGGGGGCCGGATGAAAAACTGTTTTTT
D gene: .; V gene: TRBV7-2; J gene: TRBJ1-6; clone size: .; CDR3 protein: CGSILPGRYNSPLHF; CDR3 DNA: TGTGGCAGCATCCTTCCGGGACGATATAATTCACCCCTCCACTTT
D gene: .; V gene: TRBV6-1; J gene: TRBJ2-1; clone size: .; CDR3 protein: CASSLRDTHNEQFF; CDR3 DNA: TGTGCCAGCAGTCTCCGGGACACCCACAATGAGCAGTTCTTC
D gene: TRBD2; V gene: TRBV29-1; J gene: TRBJ2-3; clone size: .; CDR3 protein: CSVGRGGTDTQYF; CDR3 DNA: TGCAGCGTAGGGCGGGGGGGCACAGATACGCAGTATTTT
D gene: .; V gene: TRBV9; J gene: TRBJ2-5; clone size: .; CDR3 protein: CASSGRETQYF; CDR3 DNA: TGTGCCAGCAGCGGAAGGGAGACCCAGTACTTC
D gene: TRBD1; V gene: TRBV10-3; J gene: TRBJ1-1; clone size: few; CDR3 protein: CAISELTGNMNTEAFF; CDR3 DNA: TGTGCCATCAGTGAGTTGACAGGGAATATGAACACTGAAGCTTTCTTT
D gene: .; V gene: TRBV7-2; J gene: TRBJ2-2; clone size: few; CDR3 protein: CASSLDGWGGELFF; CDR3 DNA: TGTGCCAGCAGCTTAGATGGTTGGGGCGGGGAGCTGTTTTTT
D gene: .; V gene: TRBV5-5; J gene: TRBJ1-4; clone size: .; CDR3 protein: CASSLGQGGNEKLFF; CDR3 DNA: TGTGCCAGCAGCTTGGGTCAGGGTGGCAATGAAAAACTGTTTTTT
D gene: TRBD1; V gene: TRBV29-1; J gene: TRBJ1-2; clone size: .; CDR3 protein: CSVGPGQGILNYGYTF; CDR3 DNA: TGCAGCGTTGGACCGGGACAGGGGATTTTGAACTATGGCTACACCTTC
D gene: TRBD1; V gene: TRBV7-6; J gene: TRBJ1-2; clone size: .; CDR3 protein: CASSRLPGTGGDASHGYTF; CDR3 DNA: TGTGCCAGCAGCCGCCTCCCCGGGACAGGGGGCGATGCCAGCCATGGCTACACCTTC
D gene: TRBD1; V gene: TRBV20-1; J gene: TRBJ2-7; clone size: .; CDR3 protein: CSARPGTGVNEQYF; CDR3 DNA: TGCAGTGCTAGACCCGGGACAGGGGTTAACGAGCAGTACTTC
D gene: .; V gene: TRBV6-1; J gene: TRBJ1-5; clone size: few; CDR3 protein: CASSPEGLSNQPQHF; CDR3 DNA: TGTGCCAGCAGTCCCGAGGGACTTAGCAATCAGCCCCAGCATTTT
D gene: .; V gene: TRBV5-1; J gene: TRBJ1-1; clone size: .; CDR3 protein: CASSPVGGRVNTEAFF; CDR3 DNA: TGCGCCAGCAGCCCGGTCGGGGGGCGCGTGAACACTGAAGCTTTCTTT
D gene: .; V gene: TRBV6-2/TRBV6-3; J gene: TRBJ2-6; clone size: .; CDR3 protein: CASSYQGYSGANVLTF; CDR3 DNA: TGTGCCAGCAGTTACCAGGGGTACTCTGGGGCCAACGTCCTGACTTTC
D gene: .; V gene: TRBV11-3; J gene: TRBJ2-2; clone size: .; CDR3 protein: CASSSTGTTTGELFF; CDR3 DNA: TGTGCCAGCAGCTCTACCGGGACAACGACCGGGGAGCTGTTTTTT
D gene: .; V gene: TRBV2; J gene: TRBJ2-5; clone size: .; CDR3 protein: CASSAGTWETQYF; CDR3 DNA: TGTGCCAGCAGTGCAGGGACGTGGGAGACCCAGTACTTC
D gene: .; V gene: TRBV5-8; J gene: TRBJ1-6; clone size: .; CDR3 protein: CASSSRQQSSYNSPLHF; CDR3 DNA: TGTGCCAGCAGCTCAAGGCAACAAAGCTCCTATAATTCACCCCTCCACTTT
D gene: TRBD1; V gene: TRBV12-3/TRBV12-4; J gene: TRBJ2-3; clone size: .; CDR3 protein: CASRRASGTAYTDTQYF; CDR3 DNA: TGTGCCAGCAGGCGGGCCTCCGGGACAGCCTACACAGATACGCAGTATTTT
D gene: TRBD1; V gene: TRBV7-9; J gene: TRBJ2-7; clone size: .; CDR3 protein: CASSLGQGGPSYEQYF; CDR3 DNA: TGTGCCAGCAGCCTTGGACAGGGCGGACCCTCCTACGAGCAGTACTTC
D gene: TRBD2; V gene: TRBV6-1; J gene: TRBJ2-6; clone size: .; CDR3 protein: CASRPTSGHSGANVLTF; CDR3 DNA: TGTGCCAGCAGGCCGACTAGCGGCCACTCTGGGGCCAACGTCCTGACTTTC
D gene: TRBD2; V gene: TRBV19; J gene: TRBJ2-3; clone size: few; CDR3 protein: CASSVGTQAGGQYF; CDR3 DNA: TGTGCCAGTAGTGTCGGGACGCAAGCGGGGGGGCAGTATTTT
D gene: TRBD2; V gene: TRBV6-5; J gene: TRBJ2-3; clone size: few; CDR3 protein: CASSYGAGVTDTQYF; CDR3 DNA: TGTGCCAGCAGTTACGGTGCGGGGGTCACAGATACGCAGTATTTT
D gene: .; V gene: TRBV10-3; J gene: TRBJ2-1; clone size: .; CDR3 protein: CAISESRRGEVYNEQFF; CDR3 DNA: TGTGCCATCAGTGAGTCCCGCAGGGGCGAAGTCTACAATGAGCAGTTCTTC